Listed below are T cell receptor beta chains from one sample, sequenced in a study of blood T cell repertoires in COVID-19. Assay: immunoSEQ multiplex PCR; the TCRdb copy retains only in-frame clones and omits some. The data show nearly 250,000 clones, around nine tenths seen once. Sequenced material: peripheral blood. The origin of the receptors is a woman aged 60 to 75 who had recovered from COVID-19. CDR3s include the opening cysteine and the closing phenylalanine or tryptophan. D genes are given only for firm matches. Size is omitted from some rows. Given values are once, few, many or a class for expanded clones.

d_call clone_size j_call v_call cdr3_nt cdr3_aa
TRBD1 - TRBJ2-2 TRBV27 TGTGCCAGCAGCGAATACAGGGGGACTCTCACCGGGGAGCTGTTTTTT CASSEYRGTLTGELFF
- once TRBJ2-1 TRBV29-1 TGCAGCGTTGAAGATGAGGGGGGGTTCAAAAATGAGCAGTTCTTC CSVEDEGGFKNEQFF
- - TRBJ2-4 TRBV3-1/TRBV3-2 TGTGCCAGCAGCCAAGTGGTGGAGGGGAACATTCAGTACTTC CASSQVVEGNIQYF
TRBD2 - TRBJ2-1 TRBV6-2/TRBV6-3 TGTGCCAGCAGCGAACCGGGACTAGGGCGTAATGAGCAGTTCTTC CASSEPGLGRNEQFF
TRBD2 - TRBJ2-3 TRBV19 TGTGCCAGTAGACTCGGGACTAGTCCTAGCACAGATACGCAGTATTTT CASRLGTSPSTDTQYF
- once TRBJ2-7 TRBV6-5 TGTGCCAGCCCTGGAGGGACCTCGACCTACGAGCAGTACTTC CASPGGTSTYEQYF
TRBD1 - TRBJ1-2 TRBV7-9 TGTGCCAGCAGCCCTTGGGACAGAAAAGAGACTGGCTACACCTTC CASSPWDRKETGYTF
- - TRBJ1-6 TRBV5-3 TGTGCCAGAAGCTGCGCTAGTGGGACTGGACCGCCGACCTATAATTCACCCCTCCACTTT CARSCASGTGPPTYNSPLHF
TRBD1 - TRBJ2-3 TRBV7-3 TGTGCCAGCAGCTGGGGCCGGGACAGGAGCACAGATACGCAGTATTTT CASSWGRDRSTDTQYF
- once TRBJ1-2 TRBV5-1 TGCGCCAGCAACCCCCCGGAGTCTAACTATGGCTACACCTTC CASNPPESNYGYTF
- - TRBJ1-2 TRBV6-5 TGTGCCAGCAGTTACTCCCTCCGTGGCTGGGCTGGCTACACCTTC CASSYSLRGWAGYTF
TRBD2 - TRBJ2-3 TRBV28 TGTGCCAGCCCCCCTGGGGGAGAGCGGGGGGGCCAAAGCACAGATACGCAGTATTTT CASPPGGERGGQSTDTQYF
- - TRBJ1-5 TRBV3-1/TRBV3-2 TGTGCCAGCAGCCGCCAGGGGCAGCCCCAGCATTTT CASSRQGQPQHF
- - TRBJ2-7 TRBV7-2 TGTGCCAGCAGCTTAAGGGGGAGCTTCTCGGGCTACGAGCAGTACTTC CASSLRGSFSGYEQYF
TRBD2 - TRBJ2-7 TRBV7-2 TGTGCAACCCGGAGGACTAGCGGGGGGGCAACCTACGAGCAGTACTTC CATRRTSGGATYEQYF
- - TRBJ1-2 TRBV7-2 TGTGCCAGCACCACTTCTCCTTATGGCTACACCTTC CASTTSPYGYTF
TRBD1 once TRBJ1-5 TRBV9 TGTGCCAGCAGTAGGACAGGGGGTGGTGGTCAGCCCCAGCATTTT CASSRTGGGGQPQHF
TRBD1 few TRBJ2-7 TRBV10-3 TGTGCCACGCACCGGGACAGGGCGGAGGACGAGCAGTACTTC CATHRDRAEDEQYF
- - TRBJ2-7 TRBV5-1 TGCGCCAGCAGCTTGGGACTGAGCTCCTACGAGCAGTACTTC CASSLGLSSYEQYF
- - TRBJ2-3 TRBV6-4 TGTGCCAGTAGCACCCAGGGGTTATATACGCAGTATTTT CASSTQGLYTQYF
TRBD1 - TRBJ2-5 TRBV5-4 TGTGCCAGCAGCTCCCGGGACAGGGGATTCGAGACCCAGTACTTC CASSSRDRGFETQYF
TRBD1 once TRBJ2-5 TRBV5-1 TGCGCCAGCAGCCTACAGGGGGCCCAAGAGACCCAGTACTTC CASSLQGAQETQYF
- - TRBJ2-7 TRBV7-2 TGTGCCAGCAGCAACGACATAACCTACGAGCAGTACTTC CASSNDITYEQYF
TRBD2 - TRBJ2-7 TRBV14 TGTGCCAGCACCCAAGCGGGATGGGGCGAGCAGTACTTC CASTQAGWGEQYF
TRBD2 - TRBJ2-5 TRBV10-3 TGTGCCATCAGTGTTGGCGGGGGGGCCCAAGAGACCCAGTACTTC CAISVGGGAQETQYF
- - TRBJ1-1 TRBV29-1 TGCAGCGTTGGGTTAGCGCGAGCGAACACTGAAGCTTTCTTT CSVGLARANTEAFF
TRBD1 - TRBJ1-4 TRBV5-8 TGTGCCAGCAGCTTACCCCGGGACAGGCTGCGAACTAATGAAAAACTGTTTTTT CASSLPRDRLRTNEKLFF
TRBD1 - TRBJ2-5 TRBV5-1 TGCGCCAGCAGCTTGGGGACAGGGCCAGAGACCCAGTACTTC CASSLGTGPETQYF
TRBD1 - TRBJ1-1 TRBV7-3 TGTGCCAGCAGCTTAGAAGTACACAGGGGAAGCACTGAAGCTTTCTTT CASSLEVHRGSTEAFF
- few TRBJ2-5 TRBV6-2/TRBV6-3 TGTGCCAGCAGTTACGGCGAGACCCAGTACTTC CASSYGETQYF
TRBD2 - TRBJ2-3 TRBV6-1 TGTGCCAGCAGTGAAGGAAGGCGCGGGGGGGCCTGGGTCGCAGATACGCAGTATTTT CASSEGRRGGAWVADTQYF
- few TRBJ2-5 TRBV5-1 TGCGCCAGCAGCTTTGGAGCCGGAGAGACCCAGTACTTC CASSFGAGETQYF